This entry concerns a single T cell receptor (beta chain). What it recognizes is unknown. This entry belongs to a study of shared clonotypes between healthy human individuals. Overall study findings and caveats: Rarefaction demonstrated incomplete sorted-subset sequencing despite large depth. Clonotypes shared by all four donors outscored non-shared clonotypes in generation probability.

This CDR3 comprises 16 residues. Per the germline V gene, CDR1 is MDHEN and CDR2 is SYDVKM. V lost 6 bases and J 4 bases, leaving 21 bases between the germline ends. Only in-frame clones appear in the TCRdb table, and some are missing; sequencing was by immunoSEQ multiplex PCR. The table includes millions of clones, roughly 94% detected once. The chain carries TRBV28 and TRBJ1-2, with D possibly being TRBD1 (6 bases). The receptor comes from a young man in good health. Sequenced material: naive CD4+ T cells sorted from blood. Sample subset: CD45RA+ positively selected. CDR3 amino acids: CASSLKGPGRGYGYTF. CDR3 sequence (DNA): TGTGCCAGCAGCCTGAAGGGGCCCGGCAGGGGCTATGGCTACACCTTC.